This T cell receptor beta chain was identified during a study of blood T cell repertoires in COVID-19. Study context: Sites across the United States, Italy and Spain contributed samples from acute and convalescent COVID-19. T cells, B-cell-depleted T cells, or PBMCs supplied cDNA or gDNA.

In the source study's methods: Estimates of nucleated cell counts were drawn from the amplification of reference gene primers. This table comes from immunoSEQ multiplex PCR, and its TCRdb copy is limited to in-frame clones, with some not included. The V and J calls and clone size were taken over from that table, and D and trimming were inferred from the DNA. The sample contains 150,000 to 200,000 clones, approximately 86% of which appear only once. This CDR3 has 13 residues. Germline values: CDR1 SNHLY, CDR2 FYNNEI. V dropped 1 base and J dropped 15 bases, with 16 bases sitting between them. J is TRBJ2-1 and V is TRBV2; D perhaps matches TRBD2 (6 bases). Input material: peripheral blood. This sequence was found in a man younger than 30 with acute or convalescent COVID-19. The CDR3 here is CASSEEGTGSPFF. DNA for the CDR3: TGTGCCAGCAGTGAAGAGGGGACCGGGAGTCCGTTCTTC.